One and the same sample provided the 29 T cell receptor beta chains below, sequenced in a study of control samples from healthy donors and cancer patients. Measured with immunoSEQ multiplex PCR; TCRdb has only the in-frame clones, and not every one. The repertoire holds about 150,000 clones, approximately 94% seen once, with about 5% in the top ten. Sequencing was carried out using blood. The receptors originated from a man in his forties in good health.

This clone has just one count. V and J are TRBV30 and TRBJ2-1, with 9 nucleotides matching TRBD1. The CDR3 spans 14 residues. Germline CDR1 GTSNPN, CDR2 SVGIG (reference sequence). Germline trimming cut 5 bases from V and 3 bases from J; bases unmatched to any gene: 5. CDR3 sequence reads: CAWHPGQGYNEQFF. Here the CDR3 DNA reads TGTGCCTGGCATCCGGGACAGGGCTACAATGAGCAGTTCTTC. Complete variable domain (other parts from reference TRBV30 and TRBJ2-1): SQTIHQWPATLVQPVGSPLSLECTVEGTSNPNLYWYRQAAGRGLQLLFYSVGIGQISSEVPQNLSASRPQDRQFILSSKKLLLSDSGFYLCAWHPGQGYNEQFFGPGTRLTVL.

In regard to this clone: Other DNA sequences of this sample code for an identical CDR3. The chain joins TRBV5-6 to TRBJ1-1, with TRBD1 as a possible D gene (5 bases). Trimming pared 0 bases from V and 14 bases from J, leaving 14 bases between. Germline V gene lookup returns CDR1 SGHDT and CDR2 YYEEEE. The CDR3 loop spans 12 amino acids. The CDR3 DNA sequence: TGTGCCAGCAGCTTGGGCGGTTTAGGGGCCTTCTTT. Amino acid sequence: CASSLGGLGAFF.

The rearrangement joins TRBV7-2 to TRBJ1-2; 9 bases line up with TRBD1. J gave up 5 bases and V 5 bases, and 6 bases lay outside the gene matches. From germline, CDR1 is SGHTA and CDR2 FQGNSA. This CDR3 has 14 residues. The CDR3 reads CASSPGTGRYGYTF. The CDR3 DNA follows: TGTGCCAGCAGCCCCGGGACAGGGCGGTATGGCTACACCTTC.

With regard to this clone: At the DNA level, this CDR3 is encoded by other sequences in the same sample as well. The chain employs TRBV7-6 and TRBJ1-3, with a weak D call TRBD1 (5 bases). Between the trimmed V and J ends, which lost 5 bases and 2 bases, there was a span of 13 bases. This CDR3 is built from 15 residues. Germline V gives CDR1 SGHVS, CDR2 FNYEAQ. CDR3 bases: TGTGCCAGCAGCCCCAGCTGGGGCCCTGGAAACACCATATATTTT. This sequence encodes CASSPSWGPGNTIYF.

The gene calls are TRBV19 and TRBJ2-1, with D possibly matching TRBD2 (7 bases). V lost 4 bases to trimming and J lost 6 bases, with 10 bases between them. This CDR3 comprises 13 residues. Germline V CDR1 and CDR2: LNHDA, SQIVND (reference sequence). The CDR3 loop is CASSTGGPNEQFF. As DNA, the CDR3 is TGTGCCAGTAGTACCGGGGGGCCCAATGAGCAGTTCTTC. The full variable domain, with the rest looked up from reference TRBV19 and TRBJ2-1, is DGGITQSPKYLFRKEGQNVTLSCEQNLNHDAMYWYRQDPGQGLRLIYYSQIVNDFQKGDIAEGYSVSREKKESFPLTVTSAQKNPTAFYLCASSTGGPNEQFFGPGTRLTVL.

The rearrangement uses TRBV18 and TRBJ1-1; D is uncertain. The germline gives CDR1 KGHSH, CDR2 LQKENI. This CDR3 region has 13 residues. The V gene lost 6 bases and the J gene lost 1 base, with 9 bases spanning the gap. CDR3 loop: CASSLGRNTEAFF. The DNA for the CDR3 is TGTGCCAGCTCCCTAGGTCGGAACACTGAAGCTTTCTTT.

The genes are TRBV20-1 and TRBJ1-1; D not certain. Trimming removed 6 bases from V and 10 bases from J, with 15 bases in between. The germline V gene has CDR1 DFQATT and CDR2 SNEGSKA (reference sequence). There are 11 residues in the CDR3. Written as DNA, the CDR3 is TGCAGTGCAGGGAGGTCGCGCAGAGCTTTCTTT. Translation: CSAGRSRRAFF.

J is TRBJ2-7 and V is TRBV7-6, with D possibly matching TRBD1 (5 bases). The CDR3 length is 14 residues. Trimming cost V 3 bases and J 3 bases, with 12 bases left between them. Germline V CDR1 and CDR2: SGHVS, FNYEAQ. The CDR3 region is CASSFATDSYEQYF. CDR3 DNA: TGTGCCAGCAGCTTTGCGACAGACAGCTACGAGCAGTACTTC.

The J gene is TRBJ1-5, the V gene TRBV9; D unclear. The CDR3 loop spans 13 amino acids. Germline V gene sequence: CDR1 SGDLS, CDR2 YYNGEE. Trimming removed 3 bases at V and 6 bases at J, with 10 bases between. The CDR3 spells CASSADDGQPQHF. CDR3 in DNA: TGTGCCAGCAGCGCGGACGATGGTCAGCCCCAGCATTTT.

This chain uses TRBV6-5 with TRBJ2-7; perhaps TRBD2 as D (7 bases). Trimming stripped 4 bases from V and 2 bases from J, with 12 bases between. The CDR3 extends over 14 amino acids. Germline-derived CDR1 and CDR2 are MNHEY and SVGAGI. The CDR3 loop is CASSLSGGPYEQYF. Here the CDR3 DNA reads TGTGCCAGCAGTTTATCGGGGGGCCCCTACGAGCAGTACTTC.

J is TRBJ1-4 and V is TRBV7-8; D gene unclear. The CDR3 spans 13 residues. The V gene's germline CDR1 is SGHVS and CDR2 FQNEAQ. The ends were cut back, 2 bases at V and 6 bases at J, with 7 bases in the middle. The CDR3 DNA sequence: TGTGCCAGCAGCTTAAGTGGCTATGAAAAACTGTTTTTT. This translates into CASSLSGYEKLFF.

V and J are TRBV6-5 and TRBJ1-2, with 7 bases aligning to TRBD1. CDR3 length: 15 residues. The germline V gene encodes CDR1 MNHEY and CDR2 SVGAGI. J gave up 4 bases and V 7 bases, and 12 bases lay outside the gene matches. CDR3 region: CASTPSVTGAYGYTF. DNA for the CDR3: TGTGCCAGCACCCCTTCAGTAACAGGGGCCTATGGCTACACCTTC.

The chain joins TRBV10-1 to TRBJ2-7, with TRBD2 identical over 8 bases. Germline V gene sequence: CDR1 WNHNN, CDR2 SYGVQD (reference sequence). The CDR3 spans 14 residues. V dropped 5 bases and J dropped 0; count of bases not matched to a gene: 3. The chain's CDR3 is CASSTGTSSYEQYF. In nucleotides, the CDR3 is TGCGCCAGCAGTACCGGGACTAGCTCCTACGAGCAGTACTTC.

This chain links TRBV5-5 with TRBJ2-5, with D perhaps TRBD1 (5 bases). V lost 0 bases, J lost 4 bases, and 10 bases lay in between. In germline, CDR1 is SGHKS, CDR2 YYEKEE (reference sequence). The CDR3 is made up of 14 amino acids. The CDR3 spells CASSLAGRVETQYF. Written as DNA, the CDR3 is TGTGCCAGCAGCTTGGCAGGGCGAGTAGAGACCCAGTACTTC.

The CDR3 DNA follows: TGTGCCAGCAGCCAGGGACAGGTGATTAGCAATCAGCCCCAGCATTTT. Its protein is CASSQGQVISNQPQHF. The genes are TRBV7-2 and TRBJ1-5, with 8 bases that match TRBD1. After removal of 5 bases from V and 0 bases from J, the junction contained 6 bases not matched to a gene. The CDR3 loop spans 16 amino acids. Germline V gene sequence: CDR1 SGHTA, CDR2 FQGNSA.

The chain links TRBV18 to TRBJ1-5; D perhaps matches TRBD1 (5 bases). V lost 4 bases to trimming and J lost 4 bases, with 11 bases between them. The CDR3 is 14 residues long. Germline values: CDR1 KGHSH, CDR2 LQKENI. In DNA form, the CDR3 reads TGTGCCAGCTCACTCGGGACCTTTAATCAGCCCCAGCATTTT. Its protein is CASSLGTFNQPQHF.

The V and J genes are TRBV2 and TRBJ2-2, with TRBD1 as a possible D gene (5 bases). Germline CDR1 SNHLY, CDR2 FYNNEI. The CDR3 loop spans 13 amino acids. The ends were cut back, 1 base at V and 6 bases at J, with 6 bases in the middle. The DNA for the CDR3 is TGTGCCAGCAGTGAAGTCAGGGCCGGGGAGCTGTTTTTT. Translating gives CASSEVRAGELFF.

The V call is TRBV7-3, the J call TRBJ2-5; D not certain. Germline assignment: CDR1 SGHTA and CDR2 FQGTGA. The CDR3 covers 13 residues. Between the trimmed V and J ends, which lost 1 base and 4 bases, there was a span of 7 bases. In DNA, the CDR3 is TGTGCCAGCAGCTTAAATTCAGGAGAGACCCAGTACTTC. Its translation: CASSLNSGETQYF. Looking up the rest from reference TRBV7-3 and TRBJ2-5 gives the full variable domain: GAGVSQTPSNKVTEKGKYVELRCDPISGHTALYWYRQSLGQGPEFLIYFQGTGAADDSGLPNDRFFAVRPEGSVSTLKIQRTERGDSAVYLCASSLNSGETQYFGPGTRLLVL.

The CDR3 DNA is TGTGCCAGCAGTTACCGGGGGGACACTGAAGCTTTCTTT. Its translation: CASSYRGDTEAFF. The chain links TRBV6-6 to TRBJ1-1, with D possibly being TRBD1 (5 bases). Deletions cut 2 bases from V and 3 bases from J, with 7 bases between. This CDR3 has 13 residues. Germline assignment: CDR1 MNHNY and CDR2 SVGAGI (reference sequence).

The chain recombines TRBV30 with TRBJ1-5; D is unclear. This CDR3 has 13 amino acids. The V gene's germline CDR1 is GTSNPN and CDR2 SVGIG (reference sequence). Trimming took 0 bases from V and 3 from J, leaving 6 bases between them. In DNA, the CDR3 is TGTGCCTGGAGTGTACAGTACAATCAGCCCCAGCATTTT. Its protein product is CAWSVQYNQPQHF. The full variable domain, its missing parts supplied by reference TRBV30 and TRBJ1-5, is SQTIHQWPATLVQPVGSPLSLECTVEGTSNPNLYWYRQAAGRGLQLLFYSVGIGQISSEVPQNLSASRPQDRQFILSSKKLLLSDSGFYLCAWSVQYNQPQHFGDGTRLSIL.

The chain recombines TRBV19 with TRBJ1-4; a possible D gene is TRBD1 (5 bases). Germline V gene lookup returns CDR1 LNHDA and CDR2 SQIVND (reference sequence). Trimming pared 2 bases from V and 5 bases from J, leaving 12 bases between. CDR3 length: 15 residues. The CDR3 region is CASSIHGTGNEKLFF. The CDR3 nucleotides read TGTGCCAGTAGTATACACGGGACGGGGAATGAAAAACTGTTTTTT.

The CDR3 DNA reads as TGCAGCGTTGCCACAGGGGCAGATACGCAGTATTTT. Protein sequence: CSVATGADTQYF. The chain recombines TRBV29-1 with TRBJ2-3; TRBD1 matches 7 bases. The CDR3 is made up of 12 amino acids. Germline loops: CDR1 SQVTM, CDR2 ANQGSEA. The V and J ends lost 4 bases and 4 bases, in that order; junction bases with no gene match: 2.

The V gene is TRBV9, the J gene TRBJ1-1, with no clear D. V gave up 2 bases and J gave up 5 bases, with 10 bases separating them. Germline assignment: CDR1 SGDLS and CDR2 YYNGEE. This CDR3 has 13 amino acids. The CDR3 bases are TGTGCCAGCAGCGTTGACCCCTTGACTGAAGCTTTCTTT. Protein product: CASSVDPLTEAFF.

The chain links TRBV6-1 to TRBJ2-5, with D tentatively TRBD1 (6 bases). Germline V gene lookup returns CDR1 MNHNS and CDR2 SASEGT. V lost 3 bases and J 5 bases, leaving 19 bases between the germline ends. CDR3 length equals 16 residues. The CDR3 sequence is CASSESFSGGRETQYF. In DNA, the CDR3 is TGTGCCAGCAGTGAGAGTTTCAGTGGGGGCCGGGAGACCCAGTACTTC.

This clone has only one observation. The chain links TRBV28 to TRBJ1-1; the D gene is possibly TRBD1 (6 bases). V lost 4 bases and J lost 0, with 15 bases in between. The CDR3 contains 16 residues. Per the germline V gene, CDR1 is MDHEN and CDR2 is SYDVKM. DNA for the CDR3: TGTGCCAGCAGTTCACGGGGAGGGGGACTGAACACTGAAGCTTTCTTT. Translated: CASSSRGGGLNTEAFF.

The J gene is TRBJ2-7, the V gene TRBV6-5; 7 bases map to TRBD1. J lost 0 bases, V lost 5 bases, and 4 bases had no gene match. The germline V gene encodes CDR1 MNHEY and CDR2 SVGAGI. There are 14 residues in the CDR3. The CDR3 protein is CASSTGTASYEQYF. In DNA form, the CDR3 reads TGTGCCAGCAGTACCGGGACAGCCTCCTACGAGCAGTACTTC.

The rearrangement uses TRBV21-1 and TRBJ1-6. TRBV21-1 is a pseudogene locus. This CDR3 has 17 amino acids. The CDR3 DNA reads as TGTGCCAGCAGCCCCCGGACGGTCTCAGAAGGGAATTCACCCCTCCACTTT. Translating gives CASSPRTVSEGNSPLHF.

The V gene is TRBV5-6, the J gene TRBJ2-3; D not certain. Deletions cut 1 base from V and 3 bases from J, with 12 bases between. The CDR3 runs 15 residues. Germline assignment: CDR1 SGHDT and CDR2 YYEEEE. The CDR3 nucleotides are TGTGCCAGCAGCTTGTCTGTTCTTGCGACAGATACGCAGTATTTT. It translates to CASSLSVLATDTQYF.

V usage is TRBV15 and J usage is TRBJ1-2, with TRBD1 matching over 11 bases. CDR1 LNHNV and CDR2 YYDKDF come from the germline V gene (reference sequence). The CDR3 totals 16 residues. V was pared by 0 bases and J by 5 bases, with 5 bases of the junction left unmatched. The CDR3 reads CATSRDRGQGGYGYTF. DNA of the CDR3: TGTGCCACCAGCAGAGATCGGGGACAGGGGGGGTATGGCTACACCTTC. The full variable domain, completed using reference TRBV15 and TRBJ1-2, is DAMVIQNPRYQVTQFGKPVTLSCSQTLNHNVMYWYQQKSSQAPKLLFHYYDKDFNNEADTPDNFQSRRPNTSFCFLDIRSPGLGDTAMYLCATSRDRGQGGYGYTFGSGTRLTVV.